This T cell receptor beta chain was recorded in a study of OX40 agonist ivuxolimab in advanced cancers. Some clones are missing from TCRdb's copy, which holds only in-frame ones; the method was immunoSEQ multiplex PCR. The sample yields tens of thousands of clones, about 89% seen once. The sequence derives from an adult with an advanced solid tumor such as melanoma, head and neck, liver or kidney cancer. This material consisted of CD4+ or CD8+ T cells sorted from blood, taken in a trial of the OX40 agonist ivuxolimab.

The CDR3 DNA follows: TGCGCCAGCAGCCAAGGGACGAAGGAGCCCTCATTCTACGAGCAGTACTTC. Protein product: CASSQGTKEPSFYEQYF. The chain combines TRBV4-3 with TRBJ2-7; D is unresolved. Germline lookup yields CDR1 LGHNA and CDR2 YSLEER. V lost 1 base and J 3 bases, leaving 19 bases between the germline ends. The CDR3 is 17 amino acids.